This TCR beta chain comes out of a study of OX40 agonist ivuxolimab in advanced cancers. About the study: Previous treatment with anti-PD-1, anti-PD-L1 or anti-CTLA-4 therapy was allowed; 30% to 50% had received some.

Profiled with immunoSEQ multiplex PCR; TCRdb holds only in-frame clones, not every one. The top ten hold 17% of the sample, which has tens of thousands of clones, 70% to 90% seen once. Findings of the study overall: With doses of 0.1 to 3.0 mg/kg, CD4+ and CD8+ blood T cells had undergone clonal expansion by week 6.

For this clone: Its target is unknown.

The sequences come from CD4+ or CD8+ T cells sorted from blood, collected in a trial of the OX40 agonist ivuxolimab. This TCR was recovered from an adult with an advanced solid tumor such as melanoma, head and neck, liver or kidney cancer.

This CDR3 is CASSQREWGNEQFF. DNA of the CDR3: TGTGCCAGCAGTCAGCGGGAGTGGGGCAATGAGCAGTTCTTC. The V call is TRBV2, the J call TRBJ2-1, with 8 bases that match TRBD2. CDR1 and CDR2 (germline): SNHLY, FYNNEI. The CDR3 consists of 14 residues. With 5 bases clipped from V and 6 bases from J, the junction kept 6 bases outside the gene matches.